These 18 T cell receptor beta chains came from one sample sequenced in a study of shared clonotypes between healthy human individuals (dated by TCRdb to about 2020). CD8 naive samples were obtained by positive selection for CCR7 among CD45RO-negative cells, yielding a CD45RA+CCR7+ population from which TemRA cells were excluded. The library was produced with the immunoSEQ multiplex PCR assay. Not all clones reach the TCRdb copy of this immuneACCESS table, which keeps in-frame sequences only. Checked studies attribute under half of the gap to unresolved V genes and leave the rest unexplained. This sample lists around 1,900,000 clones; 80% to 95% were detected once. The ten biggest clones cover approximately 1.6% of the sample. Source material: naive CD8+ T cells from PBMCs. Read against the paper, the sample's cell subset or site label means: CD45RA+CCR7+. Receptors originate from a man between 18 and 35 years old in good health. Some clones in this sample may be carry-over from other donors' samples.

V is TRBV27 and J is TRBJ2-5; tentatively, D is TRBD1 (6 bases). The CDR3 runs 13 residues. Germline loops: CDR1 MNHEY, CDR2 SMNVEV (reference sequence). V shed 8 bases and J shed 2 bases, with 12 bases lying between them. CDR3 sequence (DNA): TGTGCCAGCTCACCGGACAGACAAGAGACCCAGTACTTC. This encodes CASSPDRQETQYF.

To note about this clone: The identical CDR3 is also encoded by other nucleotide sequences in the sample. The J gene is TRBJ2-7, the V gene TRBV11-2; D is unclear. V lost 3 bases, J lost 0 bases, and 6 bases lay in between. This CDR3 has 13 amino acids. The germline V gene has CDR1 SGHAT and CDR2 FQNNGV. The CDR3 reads CASSLLSSYEQYF. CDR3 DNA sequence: TGTGCCAGCAGCTTGCTATCCTCCTACGAGCAGTACTTC.

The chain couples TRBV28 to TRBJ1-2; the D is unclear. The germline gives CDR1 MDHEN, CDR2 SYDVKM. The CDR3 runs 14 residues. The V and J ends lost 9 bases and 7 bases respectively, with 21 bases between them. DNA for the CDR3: TGTGCCAGTAGAAGACCGCCGTCCGTGTTTGGCTACACCTTC. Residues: CASRRPPSVFGYTF.

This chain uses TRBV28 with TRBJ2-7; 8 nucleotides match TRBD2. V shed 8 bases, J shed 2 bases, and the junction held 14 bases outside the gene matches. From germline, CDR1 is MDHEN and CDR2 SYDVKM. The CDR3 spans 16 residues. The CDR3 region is CASQGLAGSVPYEQYF. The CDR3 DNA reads TGTGCCAGCCAGGGATTAGCGGGGTCAGTCCCCTACGAGCAGTACTTC. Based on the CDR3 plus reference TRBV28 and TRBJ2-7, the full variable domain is DVKVTQSSRYLVKRTGEKVFLECVQDMDHENMFWYRQDPGLGLRLIYFSYDVKMKEKGDIPEGYSVSREKKERFSLILESASTNQTSMYLCASQGLAGSVPYEQYFGPGTRLTVT.

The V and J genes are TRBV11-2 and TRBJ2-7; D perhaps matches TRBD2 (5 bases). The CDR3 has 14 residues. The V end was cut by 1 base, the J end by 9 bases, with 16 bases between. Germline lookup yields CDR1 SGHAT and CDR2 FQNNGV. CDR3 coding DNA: TGTGCCAGCAGCTTAGGTCCGGGGAGCGTAGGGCAGTACTTC. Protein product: CASSLGPGSVGQYF.

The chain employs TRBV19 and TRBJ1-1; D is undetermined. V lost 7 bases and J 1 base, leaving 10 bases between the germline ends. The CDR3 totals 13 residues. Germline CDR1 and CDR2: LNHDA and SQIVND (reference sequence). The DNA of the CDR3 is TGTGCCAGTATTCAAGTTCCGAACACTGAAGCTTTCTTT. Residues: CASIQVPNTEAFF.

CDR3 in amino acids: CASSLAGTQPQHF. CDR3 nucleotide sequence: TGTGCCAGCAGCTTGGCCGGGACTCAGCCCCAGCATTTT. J is TRBJ1-5 and V is TRBV5-4; TRBD1 is a possible D gene (5 bases). This CDR3 has 13 amino acids. In germline, CDR1 is SGHNT, CDR2 YYREEE (reference sequence). V dropped 0 bases and J dropped 6 bases, with 7 bases sitting between them.

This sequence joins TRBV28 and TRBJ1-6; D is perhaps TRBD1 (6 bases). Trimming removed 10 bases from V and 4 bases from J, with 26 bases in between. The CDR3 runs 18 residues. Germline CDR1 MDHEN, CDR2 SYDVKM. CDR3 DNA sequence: TGTGCCACCACTCAACCAGGGGTCCCTGGGCTATATAATTCACCCCTCCACTTT. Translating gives CATTQPGVPGLYNSPLHF.

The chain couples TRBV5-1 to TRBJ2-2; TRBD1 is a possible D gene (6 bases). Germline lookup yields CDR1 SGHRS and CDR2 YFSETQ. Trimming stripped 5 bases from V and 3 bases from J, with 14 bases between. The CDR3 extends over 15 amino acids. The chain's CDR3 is CASSLWDTHTGELFF. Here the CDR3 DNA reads TGCGCCAGCAGTCTGTGGGACACCCACACCGGGGAGCTGTTTTTT.

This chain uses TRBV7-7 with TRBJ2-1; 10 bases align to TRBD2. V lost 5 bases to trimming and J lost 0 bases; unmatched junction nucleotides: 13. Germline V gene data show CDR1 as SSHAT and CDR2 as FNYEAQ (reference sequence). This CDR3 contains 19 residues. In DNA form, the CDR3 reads TGTGCCAGCAGCCCCCGCCGGACTAGCGGCGTGTCCTCCTACAATGAGCAGTTCTTC. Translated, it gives CASSPRRTSGVSSYNEQFF.

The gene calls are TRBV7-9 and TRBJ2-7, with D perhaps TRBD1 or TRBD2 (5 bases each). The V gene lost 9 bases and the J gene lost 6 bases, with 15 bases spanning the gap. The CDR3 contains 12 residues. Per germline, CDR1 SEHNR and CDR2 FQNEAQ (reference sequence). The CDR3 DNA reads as TGTGCCAGTAGGGACCTCCGGGGCGAGCAGTACTTC. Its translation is CASRDLRGEQYF.

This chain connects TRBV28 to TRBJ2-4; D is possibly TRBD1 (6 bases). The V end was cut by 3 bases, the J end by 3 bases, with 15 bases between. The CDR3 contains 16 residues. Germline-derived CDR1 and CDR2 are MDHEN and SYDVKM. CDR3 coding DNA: TGTGCCAGCAGTTTCCTTTTACTAGGGGGCAAAAACATTCAGTACTTC. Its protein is CASSFLLLGGKNIQYF. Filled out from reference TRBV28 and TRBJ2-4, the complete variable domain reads DVKVTQSSRYLVKRTGEKVFLECVQDMDHENMFWYRQDPGLGLRLIYFSYDVKMKEKGDIPEGYSVSREKKERFSLILESASTNQTSMYLCASSFLLLGGKNIQYFGAGTRLSVL.

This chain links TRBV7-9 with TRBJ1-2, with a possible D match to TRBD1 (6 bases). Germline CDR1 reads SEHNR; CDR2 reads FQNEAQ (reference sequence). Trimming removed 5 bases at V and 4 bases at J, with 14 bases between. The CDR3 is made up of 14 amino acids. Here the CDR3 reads CASSPEDRFYGYTF. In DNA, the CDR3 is TGTGCCAGCAGCCCTGAGGACAGATTCTATGGCTACACCTTC.

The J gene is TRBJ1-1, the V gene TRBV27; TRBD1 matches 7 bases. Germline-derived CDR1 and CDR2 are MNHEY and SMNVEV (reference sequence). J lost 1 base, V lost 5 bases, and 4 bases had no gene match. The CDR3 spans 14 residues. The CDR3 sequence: CASSVQGGNTEAFF. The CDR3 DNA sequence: TGTGCCAGCAGTGTGCAGGGGGGGAACACTGAAGCTTTCTTT.

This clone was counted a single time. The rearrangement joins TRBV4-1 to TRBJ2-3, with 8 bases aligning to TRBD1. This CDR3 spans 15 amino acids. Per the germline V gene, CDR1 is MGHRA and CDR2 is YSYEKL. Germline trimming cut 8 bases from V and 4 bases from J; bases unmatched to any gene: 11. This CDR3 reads CASAVTGGRADTQYF. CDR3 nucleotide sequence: TGCGCCAGCGCGGTTACAGGGGGGCGCGCAGATACGCAGTATTTT.

CDR3 coding DNA: TGTGCCAGTAGGTCCATCCTACTAGGGGACTCTACCTTCAGTGAGCAGTTCTTC. It translates to CASRSILLGDSTFSEQFF. The chain links TRBV19 to TRBJ2-1, with D perhaps TRBD2 (6 bases). The CDR3 is 18 amino acids. The ends were cut back, 6 bases at V and 9 bases at J, with 30 bases in the middle. Germline V gene lookup returns CDR1 LNHDA and CDR2 SQIVND (reference sequence).

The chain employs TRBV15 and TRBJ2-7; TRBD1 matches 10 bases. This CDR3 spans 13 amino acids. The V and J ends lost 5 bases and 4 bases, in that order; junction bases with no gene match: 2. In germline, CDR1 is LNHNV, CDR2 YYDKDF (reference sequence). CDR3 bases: TGTGCCACCAGCGGGGACAGGGGATACGAGCAGTACTTC. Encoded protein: CATSGDRGYEQYF.

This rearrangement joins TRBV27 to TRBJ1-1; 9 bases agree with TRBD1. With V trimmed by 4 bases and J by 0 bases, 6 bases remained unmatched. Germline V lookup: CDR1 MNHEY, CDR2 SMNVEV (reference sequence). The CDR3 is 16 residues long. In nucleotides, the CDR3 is TGTGCCAGCAGTTCGGACAGGGGCGGAATGAACACTGAAGCTTTCTTT. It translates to CASSSDRGGMNTEAFF.